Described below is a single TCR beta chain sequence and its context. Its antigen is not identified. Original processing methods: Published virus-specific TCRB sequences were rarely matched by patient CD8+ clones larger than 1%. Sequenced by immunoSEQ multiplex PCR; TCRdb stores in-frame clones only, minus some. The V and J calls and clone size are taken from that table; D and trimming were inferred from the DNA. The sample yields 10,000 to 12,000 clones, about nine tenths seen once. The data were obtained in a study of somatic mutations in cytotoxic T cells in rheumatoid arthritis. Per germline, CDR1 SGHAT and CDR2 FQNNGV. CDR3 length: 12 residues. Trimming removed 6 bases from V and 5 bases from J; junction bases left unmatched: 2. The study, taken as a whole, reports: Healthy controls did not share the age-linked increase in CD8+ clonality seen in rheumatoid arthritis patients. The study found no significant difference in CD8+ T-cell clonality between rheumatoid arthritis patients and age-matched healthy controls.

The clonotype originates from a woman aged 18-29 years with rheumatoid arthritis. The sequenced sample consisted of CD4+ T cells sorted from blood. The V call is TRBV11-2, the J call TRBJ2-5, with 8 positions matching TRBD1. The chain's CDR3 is CASSAGGETQYF. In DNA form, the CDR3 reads TGTGCCAGCAGTGCAGGGGGCGAGACCCAGTACTTC.